This record covers a single T cell receptor (beta chain). The target antigen is unknown. The V gene's germline CDR1 is LGHNA and CDR2 YNFKEQ. With 9 bases clipped from V and 5 bases from J, the junction kept 6 bases outside the gene matches. The CDR3 contains 13 residues. This entry is derived from a study of response to subunit inactivated influenza vaccine. Study-wide results and limits: T cells newly recruited by each seasonal influenza vaccination are few, the authors suggested.

From the RT-PCR reads, TCRdb called clonotypes with MiXCR, one entry per CDR3 protein. Altogether fewer than 400,000 distinct CDR3 sequences are present, just over 20% being singletons, with the ten largest covering more than 8.5%. The origin of this receptor is a man in his fifties or sixties who received an inactivated influenza vaccine. The sequenced sample was PBMCs from blood, obtained less than 22 months after vaccination. The chain carries TRBV4-2 and TRBJ2-2, with 7 bases that match TRBD2. For the CDR3, the DNA is TGTGCCAGTGGACACGGGGGGACCGGGGAGCTGTTTTTT. This codes for CASGHGGTGELFF.